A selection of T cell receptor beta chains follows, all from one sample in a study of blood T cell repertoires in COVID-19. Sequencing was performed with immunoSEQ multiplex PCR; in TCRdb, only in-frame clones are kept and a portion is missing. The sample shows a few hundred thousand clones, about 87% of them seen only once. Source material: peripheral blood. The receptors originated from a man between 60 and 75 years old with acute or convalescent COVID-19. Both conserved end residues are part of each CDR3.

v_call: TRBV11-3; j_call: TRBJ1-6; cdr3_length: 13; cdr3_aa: CASSSTSDSPLHF
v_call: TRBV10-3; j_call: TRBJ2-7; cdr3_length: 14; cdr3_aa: CAIWGGDSSYEQYF
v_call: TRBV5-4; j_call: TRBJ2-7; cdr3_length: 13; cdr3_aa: CASSLRWSYEQYF
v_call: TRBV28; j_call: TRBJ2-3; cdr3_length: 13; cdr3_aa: CASSRSGGDTQYF
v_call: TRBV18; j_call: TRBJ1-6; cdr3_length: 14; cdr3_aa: CASSPSSYNSPLHF
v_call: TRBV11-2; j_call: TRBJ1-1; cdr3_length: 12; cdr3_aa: CASRAQNTEAFF
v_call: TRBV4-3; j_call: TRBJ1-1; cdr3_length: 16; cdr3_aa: CASSQDRGQSNTEAFF
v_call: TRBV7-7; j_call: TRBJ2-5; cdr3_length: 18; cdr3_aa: CASSRRTSYPKRQETQYF
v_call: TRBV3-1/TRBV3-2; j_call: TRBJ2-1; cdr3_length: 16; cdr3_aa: CASSPYGGGTYNEQFF
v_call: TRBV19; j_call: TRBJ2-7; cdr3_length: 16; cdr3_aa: CASSAETGPTSYEQYF
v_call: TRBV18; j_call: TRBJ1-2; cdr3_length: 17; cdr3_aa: CASSPLLSSQGARGYTF
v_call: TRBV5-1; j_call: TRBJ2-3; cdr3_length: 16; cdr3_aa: CASSRRGGRLTDTQYF
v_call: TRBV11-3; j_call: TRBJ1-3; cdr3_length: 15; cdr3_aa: CASSPLGLSGNTIYF
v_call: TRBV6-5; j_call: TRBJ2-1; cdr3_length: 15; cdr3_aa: CASSLITVVQDEQFF
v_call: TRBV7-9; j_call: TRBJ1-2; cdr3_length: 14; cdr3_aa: CASSLGELIYGYTF
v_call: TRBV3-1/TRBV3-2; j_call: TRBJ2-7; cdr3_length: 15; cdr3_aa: CASSSRTGAGYEQYF
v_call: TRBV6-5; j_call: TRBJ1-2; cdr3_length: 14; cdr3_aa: CASSYLGQNYGYTF
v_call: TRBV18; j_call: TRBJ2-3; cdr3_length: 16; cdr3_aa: CASSPPSGGPADTQYF
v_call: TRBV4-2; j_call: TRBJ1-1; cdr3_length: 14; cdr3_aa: CASSHGQGVLKAFF
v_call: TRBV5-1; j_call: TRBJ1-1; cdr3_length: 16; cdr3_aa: CASSQTPGQGGTEAFF
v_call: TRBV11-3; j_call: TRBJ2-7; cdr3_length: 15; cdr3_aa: CASSLSTGGPYEQYF
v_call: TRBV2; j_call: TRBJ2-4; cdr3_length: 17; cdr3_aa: CASSVRGQGKAKNIQYF
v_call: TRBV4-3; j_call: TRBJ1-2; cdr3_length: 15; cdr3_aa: CASSQVDRGQGGYTF
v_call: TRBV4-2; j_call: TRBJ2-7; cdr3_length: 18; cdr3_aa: CASSQDRLAGGLTYEQYF
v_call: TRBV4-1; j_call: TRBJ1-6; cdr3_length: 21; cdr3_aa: CASSQQTGTGMGHSYNSPLHF
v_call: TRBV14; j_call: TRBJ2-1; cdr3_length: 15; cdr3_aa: CASSRSGGAYNEQFF
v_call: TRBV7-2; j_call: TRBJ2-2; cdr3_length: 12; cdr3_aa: CASSFRTGELFF
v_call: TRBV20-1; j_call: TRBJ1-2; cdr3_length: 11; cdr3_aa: CSASSPYGYTF
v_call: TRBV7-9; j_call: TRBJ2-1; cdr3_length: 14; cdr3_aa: CARASGTNYNEQFF
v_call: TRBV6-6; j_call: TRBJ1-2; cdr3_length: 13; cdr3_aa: CASSRRGVYGYTF
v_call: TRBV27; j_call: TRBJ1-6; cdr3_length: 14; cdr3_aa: CASRPQGAPSPLHF
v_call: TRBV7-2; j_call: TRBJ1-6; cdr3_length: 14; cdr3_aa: CASSSRRDASPLHF
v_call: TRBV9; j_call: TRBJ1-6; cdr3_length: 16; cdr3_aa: CASSVGSGNYNSPLHF
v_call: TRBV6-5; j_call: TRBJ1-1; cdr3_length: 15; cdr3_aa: CASSPPGGANTEAFF
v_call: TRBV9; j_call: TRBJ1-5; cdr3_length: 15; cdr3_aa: CASSVGGGGNQPQHF
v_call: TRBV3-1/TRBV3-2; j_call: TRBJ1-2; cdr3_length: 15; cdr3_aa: CASSLQRQGAFGYTF
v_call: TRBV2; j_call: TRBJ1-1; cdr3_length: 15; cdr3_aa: CASKEQPIRNTEAFF
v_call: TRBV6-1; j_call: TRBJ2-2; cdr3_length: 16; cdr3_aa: CASSVLKTGDTGELFF
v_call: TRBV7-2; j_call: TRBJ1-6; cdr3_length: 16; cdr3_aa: CASSPRLARYGSPLHF